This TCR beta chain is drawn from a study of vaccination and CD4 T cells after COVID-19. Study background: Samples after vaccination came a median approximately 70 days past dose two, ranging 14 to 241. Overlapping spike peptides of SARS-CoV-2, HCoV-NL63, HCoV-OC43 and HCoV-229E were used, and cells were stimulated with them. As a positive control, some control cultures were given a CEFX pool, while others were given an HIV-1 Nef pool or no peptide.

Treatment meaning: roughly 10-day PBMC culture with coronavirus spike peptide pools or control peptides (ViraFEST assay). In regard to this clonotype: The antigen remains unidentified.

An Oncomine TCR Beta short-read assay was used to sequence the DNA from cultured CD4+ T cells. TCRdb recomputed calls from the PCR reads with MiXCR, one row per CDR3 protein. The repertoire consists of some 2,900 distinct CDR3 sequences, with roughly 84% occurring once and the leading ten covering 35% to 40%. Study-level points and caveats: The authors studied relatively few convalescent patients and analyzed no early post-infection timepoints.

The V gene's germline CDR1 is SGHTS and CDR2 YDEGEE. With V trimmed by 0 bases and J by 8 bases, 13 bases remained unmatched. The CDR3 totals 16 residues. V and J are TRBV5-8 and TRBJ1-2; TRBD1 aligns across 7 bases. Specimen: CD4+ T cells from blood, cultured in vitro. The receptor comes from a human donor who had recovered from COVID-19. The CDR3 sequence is CASSLAGTVLLGGYTF. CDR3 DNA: TGTGCCAGCAGCTTGGCCGGGACAGTTCTTCTAGGAGGCTACACCTTC.